This T cell receptor beta chain was identified during a study of shared clonotypes between healthy human individuals. Turning to the study itself: Researchers drew samples from two women and a few men aged 18 to 49.

Comment on this clone: The antigen is not known.

Losses at the gene ends were 5 bases for V and 5 bases for J; bases not matched to a gene: 23. The length of the CDR3 is 19 residues. Germline values: CDR1 MNHEY, CDR2 SMNVEV (reference sequence). Several immunoSEQ plates held equal portions of the genomic DNA taken from each subset. As originally analysed: ImmunoSEQ output lacked quality scores and full-length reads, limiting matched filtering. Repertoires were generated with immunoSEQ multiplex PCR, while TCRdb's copy carries only in-frame clones and drops some. Clone size and the V and J calls come from that table; the DNA yielded D and trimming. The repertoire holds fewer than 500,000 clones, with about 75% as singletons. Points from the study as a whole: Measured sharing among donors was expected to vary with sequencing depth.

The chain joins TRBV27 to TRBJ2-5; 7 bases are shared with TRBD2. Specimen: PBMCs. The clonotype comes from a woman aged 40-49 years in good health. Some clones in this sample may be carry-over from other donors' samples. This CDR3 reads CASSLRYLAVRGMGETQYF. CDR3 DNA sequence: TGTGCCAGCAGTCTCAGATATCTAGCGGTGAGAGGCATGGGTGAGACCCAGTACTTC.